What follows are 10 T cell receptor beta chains derived from one specimen sequenced in a study of OX40 agonist ivuxolimab in advanced cancers. The assay was immunoSEQ multiplex PCR, and TCRdb's table has in-frame clones only and misses some. The sample yields 60,000 to 75,000 clones, 91% seen once. Sequences were derived from CD4+ or CD8+ T cells sorted from blood, sampled in a trial of the OX40 agonist ivuxolimab. The receptors come from an adult with an advanced solid tumor such as melanoma, head and neck, liver or kidney cancer.

The rearrangement joins TRBV19 to TRBJ2-6; D unclear. Germline V gene data show CDR1 as LNHDA and CDR2 as SQIVND (reference sequence). V was clipped by 5 bases and J by 0 bases, with 11 bases between them. The CDR3 sequence is 16 residues long. The CDR3 here is CASSQGFGSGANVLTF. Here the CDR3 DNA reads TGTGCCAGTAGTCAAGGTTTTGGCTCTGGGGCCAACGTCCTGACTTTC.

This chain links TRBV4-1 with TRBJ2-1; no reliable D call. Germline CDR1 is MGHRA and CDR2 is YSYEKL. CDR3 length equals 13 residues. Between the trimmed V and J ends, which lost 5 bases and 6 bases, there was a span of 11 bases. DNA of the CDR3: TGCGCCAGCAGCACGACCCTCCCCAATGAGCAGTTCTTC. Protein sequence: CASSTTLPNEQFF.

This clone was detected only once. The junction differs from germline at one of its ends, possibly a read error. The rearrangement joins TRBV9 to TRBJ2-5; TRBD1 or TRBD2 may be the D gene (5 bases each). This CDR3 has 15 amino acids. Germline loops: CDR1 SGDLS, CDR2 YYNGEE. CDR3 residues: CASSVAGLHQEIQYF. The CDR3 DNA sequence: TGTGCCAGCAGCGTAGCGGGGCTACACCAAGAGATCCAGTACTTC.

The V and J genes are TRBV30 and TRBJ1-1; unclear D gene. This CDR3 is 13 amino acids long. Germline CDR1 reads GTSNPN; CDR2 reads SVGIG (reference sequence). V was pared by 5 bases and J by 6 bases, with 16 bases between. CDR3 bases: TGTGCCTGGTGCCATAGCGCCCCCCCTGAAGCTTTCTTT. Residues: CAWCHSAPPEAFF.

CDR3 protein: CASSRGGEKLFF. CDR3 bases: TGTGCCAGCAGTAGGGGGGGTGAAAAACTGTTTTTT. The chain couples TRBV27 to TRBJ1-4, with D tentatively TRBD1 (6 bases). The CDR3 spans 12 residues. With 5 bases removed from V and 7 bases from J, the gap between germline ends came to 8 bases. The V gene's germline CDR1 is MNHEY and CDR2 SMNVEV (reference sequence).

The chain has TRBV27 and TRBJ2-5, with 9 nucleotides matching TRBD2. This CDR3 comprises 15 residues. Trimming at V came to 1 base and at J to 3 bases, leaving 3 bases not matched to a gene. Germline CDR1 and CDR2: MNHEY and SMNVEV (reference sequence). The CDR3 DNA reads as TGTGCCAGCAGTTTATTGGCGGGGGGGAAAGAGACCCAGTACTTC. Translated, it gives CASSLLAGGKETQYF.

V gene TRBV7-2 combines with J gene TRBJ2-7, with 11 bases aligning to TRBD2. With V trimmed by 5 bases and J by 0 bases, 3 bases remained unmatched. This CDR3 is built from 15 residues. The germline V gene encodes CDR1 SGHTA and CDR2 FQGNSA. The CDR3 coding sequence is TGTGCCAGCAGCCTAACTAGCGGGAGCTCCTACGAGCAGTACTTC. This sequence encodes CASSLTSGSSYEQYF.

V gene TRBV5-1 combines with J gene TRBJ2-2; the D is unclear. CDR1 and CDR2 from the germline V gene are SGHRS and YFSETQ. This CDR3 spans 15 amino acids. V gave up 3 bases and J gave up 0 bases, with 9 bases separating them. The CDR3 DNA reads TGCGCCAGCAGCTCACCCGTCGCGAACACCGGGGAGCTGTTTTTT. The encoded protein is CASSSPVANTGELFF.

This clone has just a few counts. The genes are TRBV19 and TRBJ2-7; D remains unclear. In germline, CDR1 is LNHDA, CDR2 SQIVND (reference sequence). The CDR3 is 13 amino acids. V was clipped by 3 bases and J by 2 bases, with 8 bases between them. CDR3 in amino acids: CASSMHETYEQYF. The CDR3 DNA reads as TGTGCCAGTAGTATGCACGAAACCTACGAGCAGTACTTC.

By frequency in the sample, this clone is medium-sized (0.01 to 0.1%). This specimen includes other DNA sequences encoding the same CDR3. V gene TRBV7-3 combines with J gene TRBJ1-1, with TRBD1 matching over 8 bases. V was clipped by 2 bases and J by 4 bases; unmatched bases: 0. The CDR3 is made up of 13 amino acids. Germline V gene data show CDR1 as SGHTA and CDR2 as FQGTGA. CDR3 bases: TGTGCCAGCAGCTTAGACAGGGGCACTGAAGCTTTCTTT. Its protein product is CASSLDRGTEAFF.